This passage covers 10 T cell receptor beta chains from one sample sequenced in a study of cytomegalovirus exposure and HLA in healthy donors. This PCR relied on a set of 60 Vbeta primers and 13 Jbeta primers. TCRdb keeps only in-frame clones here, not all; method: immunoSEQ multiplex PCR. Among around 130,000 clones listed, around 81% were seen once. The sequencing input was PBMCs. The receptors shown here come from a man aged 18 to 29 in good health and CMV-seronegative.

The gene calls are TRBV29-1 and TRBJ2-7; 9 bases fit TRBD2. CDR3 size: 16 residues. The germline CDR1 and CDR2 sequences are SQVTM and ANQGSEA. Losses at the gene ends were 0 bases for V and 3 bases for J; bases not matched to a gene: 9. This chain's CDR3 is CSVEEGSGGPSYEQYF. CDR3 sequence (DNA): TGCAGCGTTGAAGAGGGAAGCGGGGGGCCCAGCTACGAGCAGTACTTC.

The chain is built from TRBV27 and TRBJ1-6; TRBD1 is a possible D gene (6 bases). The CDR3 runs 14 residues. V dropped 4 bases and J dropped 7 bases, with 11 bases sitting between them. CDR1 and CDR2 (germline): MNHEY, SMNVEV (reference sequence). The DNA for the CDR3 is TGTGCCAGCAGTTCAACAGGGTCGAATTCACCCCTCCACTTT. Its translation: CASSSTGSNSPLHF.

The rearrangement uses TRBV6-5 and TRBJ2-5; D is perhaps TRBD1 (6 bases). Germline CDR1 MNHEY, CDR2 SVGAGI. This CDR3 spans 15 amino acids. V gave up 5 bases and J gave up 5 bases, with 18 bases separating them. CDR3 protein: CASSAGTSVGETQYF. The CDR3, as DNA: TGTGCCAGCAGTGCCGGGACATCTGTTGGGGAGACCCAGTACTTC.

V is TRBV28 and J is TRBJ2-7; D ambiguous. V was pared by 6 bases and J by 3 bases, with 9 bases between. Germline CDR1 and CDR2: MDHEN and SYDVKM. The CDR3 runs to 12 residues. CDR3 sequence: CASRQKIYEQYF. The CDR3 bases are TGTGCCAGCAGACAAAAGATCTACGAGCAGTACTTC.

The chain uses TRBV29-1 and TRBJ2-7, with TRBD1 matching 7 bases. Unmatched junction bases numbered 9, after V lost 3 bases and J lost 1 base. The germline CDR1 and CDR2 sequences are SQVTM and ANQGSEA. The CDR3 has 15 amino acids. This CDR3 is CSVEGTDTFSYEQYF. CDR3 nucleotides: TGCAGCGTTGAGGGGACAGATACCTTTTCCTACGAGCAGTACTTC.

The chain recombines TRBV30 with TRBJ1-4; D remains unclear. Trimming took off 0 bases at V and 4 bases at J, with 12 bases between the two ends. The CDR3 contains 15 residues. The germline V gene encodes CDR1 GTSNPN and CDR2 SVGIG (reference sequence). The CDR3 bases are TGTGCCTGGAGTGTAGGTAGCCCAATTAATGAAAAACTGTTTTTT. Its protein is CAWSVGSPINEKLFF.

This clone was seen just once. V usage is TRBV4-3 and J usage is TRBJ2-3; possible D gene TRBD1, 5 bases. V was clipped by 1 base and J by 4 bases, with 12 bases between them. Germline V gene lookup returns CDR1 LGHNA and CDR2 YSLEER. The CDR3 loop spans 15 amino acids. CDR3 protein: CASSQAPGPADTQYF. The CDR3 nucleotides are TGCGCCAGCAGCCAAGCCCCAGGGCCAGCAGATACGCAGTATTTT.

CDR3 sequence (DNA): TGTGCCACCACCCCAGGGTTTGAAAAACTGTTTTTT. Its translation: CATTPGFEKLFF. The V and J genes are TRBV15 and TRBJ1-4; a possible D gene is TRBD1 (5 bases). The CDR3 has 12 residues. CDR1 is LNHNV and CDR2 is YYDKDF in the germline V gene (reference sequence). Trimming cost V 7 bases and J 7 bases, with 10 bases left between them.

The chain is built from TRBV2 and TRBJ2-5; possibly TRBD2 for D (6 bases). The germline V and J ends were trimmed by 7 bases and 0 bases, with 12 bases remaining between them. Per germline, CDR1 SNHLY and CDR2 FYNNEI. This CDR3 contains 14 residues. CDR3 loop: CASIGGVYQETQYF. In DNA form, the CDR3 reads TGTGCCAGCATAGGCGGGGTGTACCAAGAGACCCAGTACTTC.

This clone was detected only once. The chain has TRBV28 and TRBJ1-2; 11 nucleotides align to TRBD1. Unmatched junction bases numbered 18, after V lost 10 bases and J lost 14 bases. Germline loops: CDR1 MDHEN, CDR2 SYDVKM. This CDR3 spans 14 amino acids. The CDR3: CATLNPGQGAPGTF. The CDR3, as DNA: TGTGCCACCCTAAACCCCGGACAGGGGGCCCCAGGGACCTTC.